The 11 T cell receptor beta chains below come from one sample, sequenced in a study of identical twins. MiXCR, run by TCRdb on the 5' RACE reads, gives a single entry per CDR3 protein. Of more than 350,000 distinct CDR3 sequences in the sample, approximately 8.8% were seen once. Sequencing was performed on naive T cells sorted from blood. The receptor set was obtained from a woman aged 50 to 65 in good health.

This clonotype showed up just a few times. The V gene is TRBV27, the J gene TRBJ2-5; 12 bases are shared with TRBD2. The CDR3 totals 14 residues. The J segment lost 5 bases and the V segment lost 2 bases, leaving 0 bases of the junction unmatched. CDR1 and CDR2 (germline): MNHEY, SMNVEV (reference sequence). The CDR3 DNA sequence: TGTGCCAGCAGTTTACTAGCGGGAGGGGAGACCCAGTACTTC. Encoded protein: CASSLLAGGETQYF.

This clonotype has only a few counts. The rearrangement joins TRBV5-1 to TRBJ2-5, with D possibly TRBD2 on 6 matching bases. Germline lookup yields CDR1 SGHRS and CDR2 YFSETQ. V shed 7 bases and J shed 5 bases, with 18 bases lying between them. CDR3 size: 14 residues. The CDR3 reads CASVAGGRTETQYF. CDR3 DNA sequence: TGCGCCAGCGTGGCTGGGGGGAGAACGGAGACCCAGTACTTC.

This clonotype has at least ten counts. The chain employs TRBV28 and TRBJ2-7, with 10 bases matching TRBD2. Germline values: CDR1 MDHEN, CDR2 SYDVKM. The CDR3 covers 13 residues. Trimming took 7 bases from V and 4 from J; bases not matched to a gene: 4. CDR3 sequence reads: CASTGTSAYEQYF. Here the CDR3 DNA reads TGTGCCAGCACCGGGACTAGCGCGTACGAGCAGTACTTC.

At least ten counts were recorded for this clonotype. The CDR3 nucleotides read TGTGCCAGTAGTACCCGGACAGAGCAGTTCTTC. Amino acids: CASSTRTEQFF. The chain joins TRBV19 to TRBJ2-1, with D possibly being TRBD1 (5 bases). Germline V lookup: CDR1 LNHDA, CDR2 SQIVND (reference sequence). CDR3 length equals 11 residues. V shed 4 bases and J shed 10 bases, with 8 bases lying between them.

This clonotype was seen at least ten times. V usage is TRBV12-3 or TRBV12-4 and J usage is TRBJ2-6; no clear D gene. Trimming pared 8 bases from V and 2 bases from J, leaving 7 bases between. CDR3 length: 13 amino acids. For the CDR3, the DNA is TGTGCCAGCCAGAGAACTGGGGCCAACGTCCTGACTTTC. Amino acid sequence: CASQRTGANVLTF.

In its sample, this clonotype was seen many times. One junction end does not reproduce the germline sequence, and a read error may be involved. The chain combines TRBV5-1 with TRBJ2-3; D uncertain. This CDR3 has 14 amino acids. Germline CDR1 is SGHRS and CDR2 is YFSETQ. Here the CDR3 DNA reads TGTGCCAGCAGCTTAGGTCTGAGCACAGATACGCAGTATTTT. Its protein is CASSLGLSTDTQYF.

This chain joins TRBV12-3 or TRBV12-4 and TRBJ2-2; unclear D gene. This CDR3 has 14 residues. V lost 7 bases, J lost 0 bases, and 9 bases lay in between. The CDR3 reads CASTEITNTGELFF. In DNA form, the CDR3 reads TGTGCCAGCACCGAAATTACGAACACCGGGGAGCTGTTTTTT.

The chain links TRBV4-2 to TRBJ2-7; the D gene is possibly TRBD1 (6 bases). Per germline, CDR1 LGHNA and CDR2 YNFKEQ. Trimming removed 0 bases at V and 2 bases at J, with 11 bases between. The CDR3 covers 15 residues. The chain's CDR3 is CASSQDRGGPYEQYF. For the CDR3, the DNA is TGTGCCAGCAGCCAAGATAGAGGGGGTCCCTACGAGCAGTACTTC.

This clonotype was seen more than once but under ten times. The chain joins TRBV20-1 to TRBJ2-3, with 8 bases fitting TRBD2. This CDR3 spans 13 amino acids. Germline values: CDR1 DFQATT, CDR2 SNEGSKA (reference sequence). V shed 6 bases, J shed 3 bases, and the junction held 5 bases outside the gene matches. This CDR3 is CSAPSGSTDTQYF. CDR3 coding DNA: TGCAGTGCCCCCAGCGGGAGTACAGATACGCAGTATTTT.

The chain couples TRBV5-1 to TRBJ2-5, with D possibly TRBD2 on 5 matching bases. V was shortened by 4 bases and J by 3 bases, with 10 bases between the two germline ends. This CDR3 has 13 residues. The V gene's germline CDR1 is SGHRS and CDR2 YFSETQ. Here the CDR3 DNA reads TGCGCCAGCAGCCCCTGGGGAGAAGAGACCCAGTACTTC. Its translation: CASSPWGEETQYF.

V and J are TRBV5-5 and TRBJ2-1; the D gene is possibly TRBD1 (6 bases). Germline V gene lookup returns CDR1 SGHKS and CDR2 YYEKEE (reference sequence). V dropped 3 bases and J dropped 2 bases, with 15 bases sitting between them. The CDR3 covers 16 residues. CDR3 bases: TGTGCCAGCAGCTCCCGACAGGCCCTAGCCTACAATGAGCAGTTCTTC. Protein sequence: CASSSRQALAYNEQFF.